The rows below give T cell receptor beta chains drawn from one sample of a study of cytomegalovirus exposure and HLA in healthy donors. The table came from immunoSEQ multiplex PCR; TCRdb's copy has only in-frame clones and leaves some out. This table holds about 160,000 clones, 60% to 85% found once. Specimen: PBMCs. The receptors stem from a woman between 40 and 50 years old in good health and CMV-seronegative. CDR3s include the opening cysteine and the closing phenylalanine or tryptophan. The D gene is left open where the match is weak. A clone size is listed for some rows: how often the clone was seen (once, few, many), or a class if it is expanded.

size	D	V	J	DNA	CDR3
few	TRBD1	TRBV7-9	TRBJ1-4	TGTGCCAGCAGCTTGGCGACCGGGACAGGGAATGAAAAACTGTTTTTT	CASSLATGTGNEKLFF
-	TRBD1	TRBV29-1	TRBJ1-1	TGCAGCGTTGAGGGGGGACAGGGGGTGACTGAAGCTTTCTTT	CSVEGGQGVTEAFF
-	TRBD1	TRBV5-1	TRBJ1-2	TGCGCCAGCAGCGACGGGACAGGGGACTATGGCTACACCTTC	CASSDGTGDYGYTF
-	-	TRBV29-1	TRBJ1-1	TGCAGCGTTGTGTGGACACTGAACACTGAAGCTTTCTTT	CSVVWTLNTEAFF
-	-	TRBV5-1	TRBJ2-7	TGCGCCAGCAGCTTGGGATCGGGGTCCTACGAGCAGTACTTC	CASSLGSGSYEQYF
-	TRBD1	TRBV29-1	TRBJ1-1	TGCAGCGCCCGACAAAGGACAGGGCCCACTGAAGCTTTCTTT	CSARQRTGPTEAFF
-	TRBD1	TRBV19	TRBJ1-6	TGTGCCAGTAGAACAGGAGGGACAGGGAATTCACCCCTCCACTTT	CASRTGGTGNSPLHF
-	TRBD1	TRBV27	TRBJ2-7	TGTGCCAGCAGTTTTGGGGACAGTTCCTACGAGCAGTACTTC	CASSFGDSSYEQYF
-	TRBD1	TRBV6-6	TRBJ1-1	TGTGCCAGCAGCCGGGGGGACAGGGTGAACACTGAAGCTTTCTTT	CASSRGDRVNTEAFF
-	-	TRBV18	TRBJ1-1	TGTGCCAGCTCACCGCAGAATGGGGGCGTGTTGAACACTGAAGCTTTCTTT	CASSPQNGGVLNTEAFF
-	-	TRBV15	TRBJ2-7	TGTGCCTCCAGTACCAGGGAAGTTACCTCCGAGCAGTACTTC	CASSTREVTSEQYF
-	TRBD1	TRBV5-1	TRBJ2-3	TGCGCCAGCAGCCGACTACAGGGGCCGATTGGAGATACGCAGTATTTT	CASSRLQGPIGDTQYF
-	TRBD2	TRBV5-1	TRBJ2-2	TGCGCCAGCAGCTACGGGGGACTAGCGGGGACCACCGGGGAGCTGTTTTTT	CASSYGGLAGTTGELFF
few	-	TRBV29-1	TRBJ2-4	TGCAGCGTTGCGTACAGGGGGCGCGGGGGGGACATTCAGTACTTC	CSVAYRGRGGDIQYF
-	TRBD2	TRBV5-1	TRBJ2-1	TGCGCCAGCAGATTTACTAGCGGGGGGTTTAATGAGCAGTTCTTC	CASRFTSGGFNEQFF
-	TRBD2	TRBV5-1	TRBJ2-5	TGCGCCAGCAGCTTTAGCGGGGGGTACCAAGAGACCCAGTACTTC	CASSFSGGYQETQYF
once	-	TRBV29-1	TRBJ2-7	TGCAGCGTTGACCGACAGGCCTACGAGCAGTACTTC	CSVDRQAYEQYF
-	-	TRBV5-4	TRBJ2-1	TGTGCCAGCAGCTTGGTAGGCGGGGCCCAAGGCAATGAGCAGTTCTTC	CASSLVGGAQGNEQFF
-	TRBD1	TRBV29-1	TRBJ2-2	TGCAGCGTTGAAGTTGGAGGACAGGGTGTTTCCGGGGAGCTGTTTTTT	CSVEVGGQGVSGELFF
-	-	TRBV6-5	TRBJ2-7	TGTGCCAGCAGTTACTCGGGTGGGGGCTATGTTAACGAGCAGTACTTC	CASSYSGGGYVNEQYF
-	-	TRBV2	TRBJ2-1	TGTGCCAGCAGCGCCGGGACTCCTGCCGCCAATGAGCAGTTCTTC	CASSAGTPAANEQFF
-	-	TRBV5-1	TRBJ1-1	TGCGCCAGCAACGTACAGGGAAACATGAACACTGAAGCTTTCTTT	CASNVQGNMNTEAFF
-	-	TRBV4-2	TRBJ2-3	TGTGCCAGCAGCTACCGGCGGGGAACGCAGTATTTT	CASSYRRGTQYF
-	-	TRBV5-1	TRBJ2-7	TGCGCCAGCAGCTCCAGGGGCCCAACGGTCCACGAGCAGTACTTC	CASSSRGPTVHEQYF
-	-	TRBV19	TRBJ1-5	TGTGCCAGTAGTATTTTACTGGGCAGGGTTTGGAATCAGCCCCAGCATTTT	CASSILLGRVWNQPQHF
-	TRBD1	TRBV6-5	TRBJ1-2	TGTGCCAGCACCAAGACAGGGGGCGTCTATGGCTACACCTTC	CASTKTGGVYGYTF
-	TRBD2	TRBV6-1	TRBJ2-1	TGTGCCAGCAATCCAGCGGGGCCTCCCTACAATGAGCAGTTCTTC	CASNPAGPPYNEQFF
-	-	TRBV9	TRBJ2-5	TGTGCCAGCAGCGCCGGAGAGACCCAGTACTTC	CASSAGETQYF
-	-	TRBV5-8	TRBJ2-7	TGTGCCAGCAACCTAAGGGGGGGGATCCACGAGCAGTACTTC	CASNLRGGIHEQYF
once	-	TRBV7-9	TRBJ2-1	TGTGCCAGCAGCTACAGGGACCATGAGCAGTTCTTC	CASSYRDHEQFF
-	-	TRBV2	TRBJ1-1	TGTGCCAGCAGGGGGGAGGCGGGCACTGAAGCTTTCTTT	CASRGEAGTEAFF
once	-	TRBV7-8	TRBJ2-7	TGTGCCAGCAGTCCGAAGACAAGTTTCTCCTACGAGCAGTACTTC	CASSPKTSFSYEQYF
-	-	TRBV11-2	TRBJ1-1	TGTGCCAGCAGCTTAGATCTCCGGATAGAGGCTGAAGCTTTCTTT	CASSLDLRIEAEAFF
-	TRBD1	TRBV28	TRBJ2-7	TGTGCCAGCCGCGCTATGGGGACAGGGATCTACGAGCAGTACTTC	CASRAMGTGIYEQYF
-	-	TRBV5-1	TRBJ2-3	TGCGCCAGCAGCTTGGTTCAGGGAACAGATACGCAGTATTTT	CASSLVQGTDTQYF
-	TRBD1	TRBV10-1	TRBJ2-7	TGCGCCAGCAGTTCCGGACAGGGGGGGGAGCAGTACTTC	CASSSGQGGEQYF
-	-	TRBV6-5	TRBJ2-7	TGTGCCAGCAGGACGGGGGATCTCCCCTACGAGCAGTACTTC	CASRTGDLPYEQYF
-	-	TRBV6-6	TRBJ1-1	TGTGCCAGCAGTTGGGGGGGCGACACTGAAGCTTTCTTT	CASSWGGDTEAFF
-	TRBD1	TRBV6-5	TRBJ1-2	TGTGCCAGCAGTTACACGGACAGGCCGGGGAGCTACACCTTC	CASSYTDRPGSYTF
-	-	TRBV9	TRBJ2-2	TGTGCCAGCAGCGTAGTCCCAGAACCCAGCACCGGGGAGCTGTTTTTT	CASSVVPEPSTGELFF
-	TRBD1	TRBV6-5	TRBJ1-1	TGTGCCAGCAGACAGGGGGCGCGGAACACTGAAGCTTTCTTT	CASRQGARNTEAFF
-	TRBD1	TRBV7-9	TRBJ1-1	TGTGCCAGCAGCCTTACTAGACAGGGTGGCACTGAAGCTTTCTTT	CASSLTRQGGTEAFF
-	TRBD1	TRBV6-1	TRBJ1-2	TGTGCCAGTCCCGGACAGGGGGATGGCTACACCTTC	CASPGQGDGYTF
-	TRBD2	TRBV4-1	TRBJ2-3	TGCGCCAGCAGCCAACAGCGGGGGCAAGCGGATACGCAGTATTTT	CASSQQRGQADTQYF
once	-	TRBV28	TRBJ1-4	TGTGCCAGCAGTTTATTTCGGGGGGCGCGTGGAGGTGAAAAACTGTTTTTT	CASSLFRGARGGEKLFF
-	-	TRBV7-9	TRBJ1-6	TGTGCCAGCAGCTTAGCGCTGGGGGGGCAAGTGATTAATTCACCCCTCCACTTT	CASSLALGGQVINSPLHF
-	TRBD2	TRBV4-2	TRBJ2-7	TGTGCCAGCAGCCAAGATTTGTCCAGCGGGGGATGGGAGCAGTACTTC	CASSQDLSSGGWEQYF
once	TRBD2	TRBV5-6	TRBJ2-3	TGTGCCAGCAGCTTGGTAACTAGCGGAGGCACAGATACGCAGTATTTT	CASSLVTSGGTDTQYF
-	TRBD1	TRBV13	TRBJ1-4	TGTGCCAGCAGCCCCAGGACAGGGACTAATGAAAAACTGTTTTTT	CASSPRTGTNEKLFF
-	-	TRBV7-2	TRBJ1-2	TGTGCCAGCAGCAGTCACAGGGAATATGGCTACACCTTC	CASSSHREYGYTF
once	TRBD2	TRBV7-3	TRBJ2-1	TGTGCCAGCAGCTTAAATAGCGGGGCTCATGAGCAGTTCTTC	CASSLNSGAHEQFF
few	-	TRBV5-1	TRBJ1-1	TGCGCCAGCAGCTTGGACCAGGTGGGTGAAGCTTTCTTT	CASSLDQVGEAFF
few	TRBD2	TRBV2	TRBJ2-2	TGTGCCAGCAGTCCGACTAGCGGGGGACTCGGGGAGCTGTTTTTT	CASSPTSGGLGELFF